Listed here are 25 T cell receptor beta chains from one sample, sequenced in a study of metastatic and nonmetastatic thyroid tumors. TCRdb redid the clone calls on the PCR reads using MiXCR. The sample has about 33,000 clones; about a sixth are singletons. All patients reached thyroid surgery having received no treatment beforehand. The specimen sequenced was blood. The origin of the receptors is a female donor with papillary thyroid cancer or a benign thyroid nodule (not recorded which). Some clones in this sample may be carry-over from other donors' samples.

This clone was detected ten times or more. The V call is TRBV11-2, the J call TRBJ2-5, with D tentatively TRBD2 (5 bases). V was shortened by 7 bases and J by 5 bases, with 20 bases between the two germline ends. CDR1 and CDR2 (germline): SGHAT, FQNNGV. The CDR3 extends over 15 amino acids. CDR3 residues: CASTAGVLGGETQYF. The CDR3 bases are TGTGCCAGCACTGCCGGGGTCCTTGGCGGGGAGACCCAGTACTTC.

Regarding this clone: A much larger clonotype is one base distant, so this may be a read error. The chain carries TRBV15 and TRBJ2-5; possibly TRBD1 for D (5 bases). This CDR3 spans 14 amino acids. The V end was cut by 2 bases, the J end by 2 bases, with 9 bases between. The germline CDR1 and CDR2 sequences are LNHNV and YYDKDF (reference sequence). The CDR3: CATSRHGAQETQYF. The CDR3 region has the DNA TGTGCCACCAGCAGACATGGGGCTCAAGAGACCCAGTACTTC.

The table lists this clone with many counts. CDR3 sequence reads: CASKIHRGRVRWDTGELFF. The CDR3, as DNA: TGTGCCAGTAAAATCCACAGGGGGCGAGTAAGATGGGACACCGGGGAGCTGTTTTTT. The chain employs TRBV6-4 and TRBJ2-2; TRBD1 aligns across 9 bases. With 9 bases clipped from V and 3 bases from J, the junction kept 20 bases outside the gene matches. There are 19 residues in the CDR3. The germline V gene has CDR1 MRHNA and CDR2 SNTAGT.

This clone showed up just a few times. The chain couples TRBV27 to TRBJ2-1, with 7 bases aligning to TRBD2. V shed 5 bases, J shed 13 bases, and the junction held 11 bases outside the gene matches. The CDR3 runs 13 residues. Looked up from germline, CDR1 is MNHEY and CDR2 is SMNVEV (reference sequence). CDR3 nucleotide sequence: TGTGCCAGCAGTCCCAATCCGGGACTAAGTCAGTTCTTC. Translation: CASSPNPGLSQFF.

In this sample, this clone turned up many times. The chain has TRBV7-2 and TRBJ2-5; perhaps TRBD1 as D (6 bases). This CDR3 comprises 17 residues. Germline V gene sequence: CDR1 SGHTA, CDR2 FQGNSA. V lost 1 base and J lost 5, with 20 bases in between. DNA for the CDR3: TGTGCCAGCAGCTTAGTCGGATGGGCAGGGGAAGGGGAGACCCAGTACTTC. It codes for CASSLVGWAGEGETQYF. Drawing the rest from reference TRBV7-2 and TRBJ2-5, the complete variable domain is GAGVSQSPSNKVTEKGKDVELRCDPISGHTALYWYRQSLGQGLEFLIYFQGNSAPDKSGLPSDRFSAERTGGSVSTLTIQRTQQEDSAVYLCASSLVGWAGEGETQYFGPGTRLLVL.

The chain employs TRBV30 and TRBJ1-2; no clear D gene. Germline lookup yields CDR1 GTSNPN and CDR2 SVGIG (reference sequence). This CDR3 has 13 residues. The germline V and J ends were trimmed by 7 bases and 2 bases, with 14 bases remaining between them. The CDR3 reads CALSRDGNYGYTF. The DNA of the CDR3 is TGTGCCTTATCAAGGGATGGGAACTATGGCTACACCTTC.

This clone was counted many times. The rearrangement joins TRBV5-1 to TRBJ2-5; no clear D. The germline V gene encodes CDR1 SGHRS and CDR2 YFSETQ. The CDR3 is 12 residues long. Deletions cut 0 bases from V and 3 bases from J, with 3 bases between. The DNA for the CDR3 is TGCGCCAGCAGCTTGGCTGAAGAGACCCAGTACTTC. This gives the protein CASSLAEETQYF. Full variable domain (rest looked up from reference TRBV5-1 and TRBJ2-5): KAGVTQTPRYLIKTRGQQVTLSCSPISGHRSVSWYQQTPGQGLQFLFEYFSETQRNKGNFPGRFSGRQFSNSRSEMNVSTLELGDSALYLCASSLAEETQYFGPGTRLLVL.

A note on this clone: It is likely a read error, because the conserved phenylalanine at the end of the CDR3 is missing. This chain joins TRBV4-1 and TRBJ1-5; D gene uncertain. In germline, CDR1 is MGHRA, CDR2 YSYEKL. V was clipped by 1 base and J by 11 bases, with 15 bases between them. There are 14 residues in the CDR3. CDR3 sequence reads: CASSQGAETSAQHL. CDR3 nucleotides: TGCGCCAGCAGCCAAGGTGCAGAAACCTCGGCCCAGCATCTT.

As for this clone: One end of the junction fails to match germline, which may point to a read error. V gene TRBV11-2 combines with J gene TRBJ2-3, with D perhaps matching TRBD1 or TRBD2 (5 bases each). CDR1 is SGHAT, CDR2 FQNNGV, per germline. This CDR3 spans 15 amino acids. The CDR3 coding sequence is TGTGCCAGCAGCCCCACAGGCGAGGGCACAGATACGCATTACTTT. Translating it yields CASSPTGEGTDTHYF. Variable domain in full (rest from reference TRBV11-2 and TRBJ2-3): EAGVAQSPRYKIIEKRQSVAFWCNPISGHATLYWYQQILGQGPKLLIQFQNNGVVDDSQLPKDRFSAERLKGVDSTLKIQPAKLEDSAVYLCASSPTGEGTDTHYFGPGTRLTVL.

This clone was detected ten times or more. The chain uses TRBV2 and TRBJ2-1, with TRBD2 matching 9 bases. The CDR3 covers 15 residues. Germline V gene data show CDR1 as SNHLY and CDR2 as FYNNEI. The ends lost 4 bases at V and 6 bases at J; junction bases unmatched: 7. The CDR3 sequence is CASSATSGLANEQFF. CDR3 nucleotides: TGTGCCAGCAGTGCTACTAGCGGGCTGGCCAATGAGCAGTTCTTC.

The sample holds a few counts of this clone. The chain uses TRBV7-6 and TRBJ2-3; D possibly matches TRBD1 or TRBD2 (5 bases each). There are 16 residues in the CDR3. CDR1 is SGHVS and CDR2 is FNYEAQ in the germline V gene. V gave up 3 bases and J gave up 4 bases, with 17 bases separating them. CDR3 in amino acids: CASSFGVYLGPDTQYF. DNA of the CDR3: TGTGCCAGCAGCTTTGGCGTCTATTTGGGACCAGATACGCAGTATTTT.

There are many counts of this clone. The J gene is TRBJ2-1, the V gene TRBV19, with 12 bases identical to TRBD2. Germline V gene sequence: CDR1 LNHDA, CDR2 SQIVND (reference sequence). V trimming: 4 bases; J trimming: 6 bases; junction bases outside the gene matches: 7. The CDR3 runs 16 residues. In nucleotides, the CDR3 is TGTGCCAGTAGTAGGGCTTCGGGACTAGCGGGCAATGAGCAGTTCTTC. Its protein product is CASSRASGLAGNEQFF.

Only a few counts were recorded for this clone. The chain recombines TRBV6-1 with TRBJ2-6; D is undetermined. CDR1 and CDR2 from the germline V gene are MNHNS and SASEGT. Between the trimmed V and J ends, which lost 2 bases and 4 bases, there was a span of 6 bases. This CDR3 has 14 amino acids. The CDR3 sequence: CASSELWGANVLTF. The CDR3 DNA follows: TGTGCCAGCAGTGAACTCTGGGGGGCCAACGTCCTGACTTTC.

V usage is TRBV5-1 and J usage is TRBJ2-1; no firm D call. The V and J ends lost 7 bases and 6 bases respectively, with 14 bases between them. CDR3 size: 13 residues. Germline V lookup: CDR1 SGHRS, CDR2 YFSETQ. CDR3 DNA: TGCGCCAGCCGCACCGGTACAGCCAATGAGCAGTTCTTC. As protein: CASRTGTANEQFF. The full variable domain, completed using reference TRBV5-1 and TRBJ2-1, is KAGVTQTPRYLIKTRGQQVTLSCSPISGHRSVSWYQQTPGQGLQFLFEYFSETQRNKGNFPGRFSGRQFSNSRSEMNVSTLELGDSALYLCASRTGTANEQFFGPGTRLTVL.

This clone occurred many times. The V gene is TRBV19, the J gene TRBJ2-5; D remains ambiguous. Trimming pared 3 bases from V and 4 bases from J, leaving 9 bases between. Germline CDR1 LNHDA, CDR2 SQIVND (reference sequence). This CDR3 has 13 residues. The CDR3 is CASSITKGETQYF. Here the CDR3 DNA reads TGTGCCAGTAGTATTACTAAGGGAGAGACCCAGTACTTC. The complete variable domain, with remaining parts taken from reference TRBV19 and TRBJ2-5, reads DGGITQSPKYLFRKEGQNVTLSCEQNLNHDAMYWYRQDPGQGLRLIYYSQIVNDFQKGDIAEGYSVSREKKESFPLTVTSAQKNPTAFYLCASSITKGETQYFGPGTRLLVL.

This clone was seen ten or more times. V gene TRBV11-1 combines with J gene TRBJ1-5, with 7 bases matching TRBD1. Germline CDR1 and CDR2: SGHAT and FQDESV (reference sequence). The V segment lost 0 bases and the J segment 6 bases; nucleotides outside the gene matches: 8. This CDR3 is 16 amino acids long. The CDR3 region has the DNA TGTGCCAGCAGCTTAGCTCAGGGGGTCCTCAGTCAGCCCCAGCATTTT. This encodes CASSLAQGVLSQPQHF. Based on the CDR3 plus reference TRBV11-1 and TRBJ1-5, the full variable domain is EAEVAQSPRYKITEKSQAVAFWCDPISGHATLYWYRQILGQGPELLVQFQDESVVDDSQLPKDRFSAERLKGVDSTLKIQPAELGDSAMYLCASSLAQGVLSQPQHFGDGTRLSIL.

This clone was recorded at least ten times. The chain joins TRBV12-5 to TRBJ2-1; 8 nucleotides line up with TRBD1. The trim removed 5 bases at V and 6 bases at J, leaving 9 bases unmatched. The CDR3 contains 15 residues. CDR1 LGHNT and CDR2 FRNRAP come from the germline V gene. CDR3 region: CASGPDGQGFNEQFF. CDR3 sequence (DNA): TGTGCTAGTGGTCCCGACGGACAGGGCTTCAATGAGCAGTTCTTC.

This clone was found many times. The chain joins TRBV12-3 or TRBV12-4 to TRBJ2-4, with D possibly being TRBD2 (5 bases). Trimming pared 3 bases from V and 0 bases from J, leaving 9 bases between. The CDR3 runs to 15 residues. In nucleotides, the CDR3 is TGTGCCAGCAGTTTCGGCGGGCTAGCCAAAAACATTCAGTACTTC. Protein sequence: CASSFGGLAKNIQYF.

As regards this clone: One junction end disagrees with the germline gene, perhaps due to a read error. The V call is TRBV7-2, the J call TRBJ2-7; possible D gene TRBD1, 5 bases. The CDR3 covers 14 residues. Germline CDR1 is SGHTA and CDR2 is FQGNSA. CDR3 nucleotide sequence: TGTGCCAGTAGCTTAGAGTCACAGGCCTACAAGCAGTACTTC. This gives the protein CASSLESQAYKQYF.

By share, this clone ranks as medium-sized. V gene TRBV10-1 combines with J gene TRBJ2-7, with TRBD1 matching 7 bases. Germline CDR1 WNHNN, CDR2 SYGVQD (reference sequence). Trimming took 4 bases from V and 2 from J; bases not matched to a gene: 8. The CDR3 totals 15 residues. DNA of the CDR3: TGCGCCAGCAGTGCCCAGACAGGGCGACCCTACGAGCAGTACTTC. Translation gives CASSAQTGRPYEQYF.

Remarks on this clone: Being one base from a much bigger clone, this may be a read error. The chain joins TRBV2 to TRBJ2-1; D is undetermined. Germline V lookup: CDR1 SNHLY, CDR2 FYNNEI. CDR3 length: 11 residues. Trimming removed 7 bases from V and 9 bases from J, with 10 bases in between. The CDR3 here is CASNHFGEQFF. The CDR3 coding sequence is TGTGCCAGCAACCATTTCGGTGAGCAGTTCTTC. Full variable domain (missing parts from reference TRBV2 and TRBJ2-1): EPEVTQTPSHQVTQMGQEVILRCVPISNHLYFYWYRQILGQKVEFLVSFYNNEISEKSEIFDDQFSVERPDGSNFTLKIRSTKLEDSAMYFCASNHFGEQFFGPGTRLTVL.

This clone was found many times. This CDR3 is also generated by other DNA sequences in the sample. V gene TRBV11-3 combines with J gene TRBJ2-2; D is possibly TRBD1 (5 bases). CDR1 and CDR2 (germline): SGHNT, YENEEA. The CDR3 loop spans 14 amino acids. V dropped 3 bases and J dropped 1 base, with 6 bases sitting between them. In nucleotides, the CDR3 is TGTGCCAGCAGCTTCCAGGGGAACACCGGGGAGCTGTTTTTT. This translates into CASSFQGNTGELFF.

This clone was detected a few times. This CDR3 reads CASSHTGFMKSLHF. The CDR3 bases are TGTGCCAGCAGTCATACAGGGTTTATGAAGTCCCTCCACTTT. This rearrangement joins TRBV12-3 or TRBV12-4 to TRBJ1-6; maybe TRBD1 (6 bases). The CDR3 consists of 14 residues. Trimming cost V 5 bases and J 14 bases, with 19 bases left between them.

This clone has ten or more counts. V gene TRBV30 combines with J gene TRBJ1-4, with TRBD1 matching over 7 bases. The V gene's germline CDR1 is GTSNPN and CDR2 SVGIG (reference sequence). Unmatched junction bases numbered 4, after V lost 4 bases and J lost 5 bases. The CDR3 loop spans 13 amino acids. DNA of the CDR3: TGTGCCTGGAATGGACAGGAGAATGAAAAACTGTTTTTT. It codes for CAWNGQENEKLFF. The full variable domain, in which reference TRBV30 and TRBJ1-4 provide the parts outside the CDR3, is SQTIHQWPATLVQPVGSPLSLECTVEGTSNPNLYWYRQAAGRGLQLLFYSVGIGQISSEVPQNLSASRPQDRQFILSSKKLLLSDSGFYLCAWNGQENEKLFFGSGTQLSVL.

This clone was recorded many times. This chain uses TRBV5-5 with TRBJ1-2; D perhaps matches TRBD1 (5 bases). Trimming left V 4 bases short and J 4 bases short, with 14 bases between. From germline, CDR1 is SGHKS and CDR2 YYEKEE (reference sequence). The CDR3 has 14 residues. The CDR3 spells CASSPWGSAYGYTF. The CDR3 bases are TGTGCCAGCAGCCCCTGGGGGTCTGCCTATGGCTACACCTTC.